This T cell receptor beta chain was obtained from a study of control samples from healthy donors and cancer patients. Profiled with immunoSEQ multiplex PCR; TCRdb holds only in-frame clones, not every one. This repertoire shows some 160,000 clones, about 89% found once; its top ten account for about 4.9%. Trimming removed 5 bases at V and 6 bases at J, with 11 bases between. The length of the CDR3 is 12 residues. The rearrangement links TRBV12-3 or TRBV12-4 to TRBJ2-7; the D gene is possibly TRBD1 (5 bases). The origin of this receptor is a man aged 25-45 years in good health. What was sequenced was blood. The CDR3, as DNA: TGTGCCAGCAGTCCCAGGGCGGTCGAGCAGTACTTC. Encoded protein: CASSPRAVEQYF.